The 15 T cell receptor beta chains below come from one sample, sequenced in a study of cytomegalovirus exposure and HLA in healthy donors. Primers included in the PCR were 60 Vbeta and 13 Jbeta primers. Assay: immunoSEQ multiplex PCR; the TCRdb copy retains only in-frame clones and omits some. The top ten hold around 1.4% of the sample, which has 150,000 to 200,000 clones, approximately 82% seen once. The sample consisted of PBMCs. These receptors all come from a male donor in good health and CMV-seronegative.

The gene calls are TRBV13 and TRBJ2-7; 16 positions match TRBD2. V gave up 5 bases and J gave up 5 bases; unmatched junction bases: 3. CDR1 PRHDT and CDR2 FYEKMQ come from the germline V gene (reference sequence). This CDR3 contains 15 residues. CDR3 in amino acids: CASSPGLAGGNEQYF. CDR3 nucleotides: TGTGCCAGCAGCCCGGGACTAGCGGGAGGGAACGAGCAGTACTTC.

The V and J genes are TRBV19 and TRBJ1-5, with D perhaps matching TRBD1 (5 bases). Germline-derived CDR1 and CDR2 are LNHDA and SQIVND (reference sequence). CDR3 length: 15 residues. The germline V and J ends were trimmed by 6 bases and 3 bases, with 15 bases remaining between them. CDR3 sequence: CASSPDKVDNQPQHF. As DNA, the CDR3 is TGTGCCAGTAGCCCGGACAAGGTTGACAATCAGCCCCAGCATTTT.

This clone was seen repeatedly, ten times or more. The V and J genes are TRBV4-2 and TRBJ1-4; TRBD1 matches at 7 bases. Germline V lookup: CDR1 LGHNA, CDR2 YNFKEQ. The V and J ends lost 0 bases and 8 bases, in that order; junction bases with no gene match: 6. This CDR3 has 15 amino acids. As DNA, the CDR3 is TGTGCCAGCAGCCAAGATTTTGGCAGGGGGGAAAAACTGTTTTTT. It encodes CASSQDFGRGEKLFF.

CDR3 region: CASSLERGTDTQYF. The CDR3 region has the DNA TGTGCCAGCAGCTTAGAACGGGGCACAGATACGCAGTATTTT. The chain is built from TRBV11-2 and TRBJ2-3, with D hard to call. The length of the CDR3 is 14 residues. Germline V CDR1 and CDR2: SGHAT, FQNNGV. V lost 0 bases and J lost 1, with 5 bases in between.

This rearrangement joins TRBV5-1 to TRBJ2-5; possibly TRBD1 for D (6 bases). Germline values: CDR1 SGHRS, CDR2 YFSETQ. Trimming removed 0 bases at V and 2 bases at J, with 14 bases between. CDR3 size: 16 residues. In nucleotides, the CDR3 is TGCGCCAGCAGCTTGGGGACAGCCAACCTTCAAGAGACCCAGTACTTC. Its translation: CASSLGTANLQETQYF.

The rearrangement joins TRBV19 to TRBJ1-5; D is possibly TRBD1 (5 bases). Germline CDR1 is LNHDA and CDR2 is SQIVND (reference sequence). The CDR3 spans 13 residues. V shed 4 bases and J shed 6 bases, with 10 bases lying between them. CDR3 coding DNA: TGTGCCAGTAGTAAGGGGCGGTCTCAGCCCCAGCATTTT. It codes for CASSKGRSQPQHF. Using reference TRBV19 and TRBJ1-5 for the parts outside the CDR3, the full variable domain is DGGITQSPKYLFRKEGQNVTLSCEQNLNHDAMYWYRQDPGQGLRLIYYSQIVNDFQKGDIAEGYSVSREKKESFPLTVTSAQKNPTAFYLCASSKGRSQPQHFGDGTRLSIL.

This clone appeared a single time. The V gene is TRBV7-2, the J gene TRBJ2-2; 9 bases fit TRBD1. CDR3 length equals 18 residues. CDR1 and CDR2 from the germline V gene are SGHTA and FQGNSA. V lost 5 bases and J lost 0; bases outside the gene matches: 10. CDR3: CASSTGGQGFANTGELFF. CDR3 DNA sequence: TGTGCCAGCAGCACAGGCGGACAGGGGTTCGCGAACACCGGGGAGCTGTTTTTT. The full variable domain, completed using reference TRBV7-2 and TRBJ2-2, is GAGVSQSPSNKVTEKGKDVELRCDPISGHTALYWYRQSLGQGLEFLIYFQGNSAPDKSGLPSDRFSAERTGGSVSTLTIQRTQQEDSAVYLCASSTGGQGFANTGELFFGEGSRLTVL.

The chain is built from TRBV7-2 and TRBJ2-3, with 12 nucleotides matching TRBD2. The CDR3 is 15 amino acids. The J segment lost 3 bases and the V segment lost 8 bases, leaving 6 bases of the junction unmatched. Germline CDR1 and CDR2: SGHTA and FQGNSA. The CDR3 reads CASVPTSGSTDTQYF. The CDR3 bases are TGTGCCAGCGTACCGACTAGCGGGAGTACAGATACGCAGTATTTT.

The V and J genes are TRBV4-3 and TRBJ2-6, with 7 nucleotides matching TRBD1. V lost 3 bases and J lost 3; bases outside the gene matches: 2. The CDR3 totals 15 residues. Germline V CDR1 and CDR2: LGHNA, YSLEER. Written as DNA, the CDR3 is TGCGCCAGCAGCCAGACAGGGAGTGGGGCCAACGTCCTGACTTTC. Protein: CASSQTGSGANVLTF.

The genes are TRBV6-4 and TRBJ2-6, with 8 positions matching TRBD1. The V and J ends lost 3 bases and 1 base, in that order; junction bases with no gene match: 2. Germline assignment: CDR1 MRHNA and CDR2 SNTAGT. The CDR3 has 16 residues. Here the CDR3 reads CASSETGASGANVLTF. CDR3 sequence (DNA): TGTGCCAGCAGTGAGACAGGGGCTTCTGGGGCCAACGTCCTGACTTTC.

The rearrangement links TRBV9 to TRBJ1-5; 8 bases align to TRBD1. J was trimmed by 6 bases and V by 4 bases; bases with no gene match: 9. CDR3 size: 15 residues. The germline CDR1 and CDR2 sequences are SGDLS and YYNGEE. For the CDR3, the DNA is TGTGCCAGCAGCTCCGGACAGGGAAGGAGTCAGCCCCAGCATTTT. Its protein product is CASSSGQGRSQPQHF.

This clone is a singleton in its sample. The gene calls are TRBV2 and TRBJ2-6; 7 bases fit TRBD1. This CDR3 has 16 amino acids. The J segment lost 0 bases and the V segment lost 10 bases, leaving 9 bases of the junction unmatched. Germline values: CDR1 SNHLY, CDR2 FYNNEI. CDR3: CATTGTASSGANVLTF. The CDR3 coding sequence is TGTGCCACCACCGGGACAGCGAGCTCTGGGGCCAACGTCCTGACTTTC.

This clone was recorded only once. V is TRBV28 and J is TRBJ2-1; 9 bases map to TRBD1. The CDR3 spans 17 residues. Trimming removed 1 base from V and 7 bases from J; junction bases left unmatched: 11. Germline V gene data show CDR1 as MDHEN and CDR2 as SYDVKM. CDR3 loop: CASSLSPRTGAGNEQFF. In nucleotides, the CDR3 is TGTGCCAGCAGTTTATCCCCCAGGACAGGGGCTGGAAATGAGCAGTTCTTC.

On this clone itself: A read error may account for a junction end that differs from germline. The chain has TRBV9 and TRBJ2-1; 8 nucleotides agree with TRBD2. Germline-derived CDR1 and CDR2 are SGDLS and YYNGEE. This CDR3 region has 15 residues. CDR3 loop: CASSVGRGAWNEQFF. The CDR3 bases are TGTGCCAGCAGTGTAGGGCGGGGGGCGTGGAATGAGCAGTTCTTC.

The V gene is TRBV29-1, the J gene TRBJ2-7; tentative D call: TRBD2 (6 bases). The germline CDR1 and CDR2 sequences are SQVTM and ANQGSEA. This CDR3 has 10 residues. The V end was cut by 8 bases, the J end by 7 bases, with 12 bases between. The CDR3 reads CSPGGVEQYF. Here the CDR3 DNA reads TGCAGCCCCGGCGGGGTGGAGCAGTACTTC.